This T cell receptor beta chain was observed in a study of blood T cell repertoires in COVID-19. Method: immunoSEQ multiplex PCR; TCRdb's copy keeps in-frame clones and lacks some. This table holds around 150,000 clones, roughly four fifths found once. Trimming removed 9 bases from V and 0 bases from J, with 11 bases in between. Germline lookup yields CDR1 KGHDR and CDR2 SFDVKD. This CDR3 has 13 amino acids. This clone was picked up one time. The sequenced sample was peripheral blood. The sequence was obtained from a man in his 60s with active or convalescent COVID-19. This rearrangement joins TRBV24-1 to TRBJ2-7; possible D gene TRBD1, 6 bases. The DNA of the CDR3 is TGTGCCACCTCACAGGACAGCTCCTACGAGCAGTACTTC. Translated, it gives CATSQDSSYEQYF.